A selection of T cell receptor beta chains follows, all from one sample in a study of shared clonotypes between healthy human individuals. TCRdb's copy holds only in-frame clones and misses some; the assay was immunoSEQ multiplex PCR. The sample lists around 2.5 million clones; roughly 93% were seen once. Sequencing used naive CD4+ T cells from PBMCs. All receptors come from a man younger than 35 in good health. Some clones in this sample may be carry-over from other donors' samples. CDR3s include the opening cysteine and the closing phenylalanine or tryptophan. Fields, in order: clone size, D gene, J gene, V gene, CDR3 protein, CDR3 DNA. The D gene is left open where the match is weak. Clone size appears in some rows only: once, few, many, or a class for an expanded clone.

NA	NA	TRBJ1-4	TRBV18	CASSAGLANEKLFF	TGTGCCAGCTCCGCCGGTCTGGCTAATGAAAAACTGTTTTTT
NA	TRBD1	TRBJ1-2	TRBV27	CASSLWGTGPYGYTF	TGTGCCAGCAGTTTATGGGGGACAGGGCCTTATGGCTACACCTTC
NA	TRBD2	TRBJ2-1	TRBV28	CASRVGGTSSYNEQFF	TGTGCCAGCAGAGTGGGAGGGACGAGCTCCTACAATGAGCAGTTCTTC
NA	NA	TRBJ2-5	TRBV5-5	CASSYEPLPAGTQYF	TGTGCCAGCAGCTATGAACCGCTACCCGCGGGGACCCAGTACTTC
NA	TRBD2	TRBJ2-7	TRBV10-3	CAISDPPAGAYEQYF	TGTGCCATCAGTGACCCACCAGCGGGGGCCTACGAGCAGTACTTC
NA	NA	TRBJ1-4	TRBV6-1	CASSEHEKLFF	TGTGCCAGCAGTGAACACGAAAAACTGTTTTTT
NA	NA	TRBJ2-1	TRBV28	CASSPIRGAYNEQFF	TGTGCCAGCAGTCCGATTCGCGGGGCCTACAATGAGCAGTTCTTC
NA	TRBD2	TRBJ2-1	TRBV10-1	CASSPGTSGRNEQFF	TGCGCCAGCAGCCCCGGGACTAGCGGGAGAAATGAGCAGTTCTTC
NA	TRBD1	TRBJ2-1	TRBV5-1	CASSDTGGTYNEQFF	TGCGCCAGCAGCGACACAGGGGGAACTTACAATGAGCAGTTCTTC
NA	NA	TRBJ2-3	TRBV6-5	CASSNLWKGGMTQYF	TGTGCCAGCAGCAATCTATGGAAAGGGGGAATGACGCAGTATTTT
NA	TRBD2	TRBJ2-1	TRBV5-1	CASSLSGTSGSSYNEQFF	TGCGCCAGCAGCTTGAGTGGGACTAGCGGGAGCTCCTACAATGAGCAGTTCTTC
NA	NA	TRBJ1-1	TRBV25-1	CATSEYSGAEAFF	TGTGCCACTTCCGAATACAGTGGGGCTGAAGCTTTCTTT
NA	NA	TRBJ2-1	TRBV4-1	CASSQARRVDEQFF	TGCGCCAGCAGCCAAGCCCGCAGGGTAGATGAGCAGTTCTTC
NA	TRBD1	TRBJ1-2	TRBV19	CASSVQGAYGYTF	TGTGCCAGTAGTGTACAGGGGGCTTATGGCTACACCTTC
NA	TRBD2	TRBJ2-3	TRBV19	CASSILAGGRSSADTQYF	TGTGCCAGTAGCATTCTAGCGGGAGGTCGGAGTAGCGCAGATACGCAGTATTTT
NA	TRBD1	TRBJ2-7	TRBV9	CASSTGGGGSPYEQYF	TGTGCCAGCAGCACAGGGGGCGGCGGGAGCCCCTACGAGCAGTACTTC
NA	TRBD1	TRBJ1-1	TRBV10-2	CASTQPPQGLMAFF	TGCGCCAGCACCCAACCGCCACAGGGGCTAATGGCTTTCTTT
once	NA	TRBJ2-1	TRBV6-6	CASSRGLGEQFF	TGTGCCAGCAGCCGGGGGCTCGGGGAGCAGTTCTTC
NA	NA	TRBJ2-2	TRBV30	CALDPDGGELFF	TGTGCCTTGGACCCAGATGGCGGGGAGCTGTTTTTT
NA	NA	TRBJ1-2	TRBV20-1	CSASGFGGYTF	TGCAGTGCAAGTGGATTCGGTGGCTACACCTTC
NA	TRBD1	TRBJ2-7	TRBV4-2	CASSQASTGAKAYEQYF	TGTGCCAGCAGCCAGGCGTCGACAGGGGCTAAGGCCTACGAGCAGTACTTC
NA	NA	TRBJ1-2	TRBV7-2	CASSLRVNYGYTF	TGTGCCAGCAGCTTGAGGGTGAACTATGGCTACACCTTC
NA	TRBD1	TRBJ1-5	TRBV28	CASIMDRGLSQPQHF	TGTGCCAGCATTATGGACAGGGGTTTGTCTCAGCCCCAGCATTTT
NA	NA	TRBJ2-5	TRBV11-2	CASSLVGLETQYF	TGTGCCAGCAGCTTAGTGGGTTTAGAGACCCAGTACTTC
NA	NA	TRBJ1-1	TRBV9	CASSIGLDATEAFF	TGTGCCAGCAGCATAGGGTTAGATGCCACTGAAGCTTTCTTT
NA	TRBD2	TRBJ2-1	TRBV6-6	CASSYSSSGYNEQFF	TGTGCCAGCAGTTACTCGTCTAGCGGGTACAATGAGCAGTTCTTC
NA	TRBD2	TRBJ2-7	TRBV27	CASRRTSGSYEQYF	TGTGCCAGCAGGAGGACTAGCGGGAGCTACGAGCAGTACTTC
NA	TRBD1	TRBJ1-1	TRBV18	CASSPGQGGTEAFF	TGTGCCAGCTCACCAGGACAGGGCGGCACTGAAGCTTTCTTT
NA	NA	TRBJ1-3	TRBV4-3	CASSQDRAGPGNTIYF	TGCGCCAGCAGCCAAGATCGGGCGGGTCCTGGAAACACCATATATTTT
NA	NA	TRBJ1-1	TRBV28	CASSSPGENTEAFF	TGTGCCAGCAGTTCCCCGGGCGAAAACACTGAAGCTTTCTTT
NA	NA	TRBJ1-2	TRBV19	CASSSTLTATF	TGTGCCAGTAGTTCGACCCTAACTGCCACCTTC
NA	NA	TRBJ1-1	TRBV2	CASRGFGGNTEAFF	TGTGCCAGCAGGGGGTTCGGGGGGAACACTGAAGCTTTCTTT
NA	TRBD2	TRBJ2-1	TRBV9	CASSPGGLSYNEQFF	TGTGCCAGCAGCCCGGGAGGCCTGTCCTACAATGAGCAGTTCTTC
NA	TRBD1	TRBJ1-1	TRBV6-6	CASSYSGRQGNTEAFF	TGTGCCAGCAGTTACTCGGGACGACAGGGAAACACTGAAGCTTTCTTT
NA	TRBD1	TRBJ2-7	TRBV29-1	CSVEGQARDEQYF	TGCAGCGTTGAGGGACAGGCGAGGGACGAGCAGTACTTC
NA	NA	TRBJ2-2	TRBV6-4	CASSDSAAPSAGELFF	TGTGCCAGCAGTGACTCCGCGGCCCCGTCCGCCGGGGAGCTGTTTTTT
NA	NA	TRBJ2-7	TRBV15	CATSRGGTEYEQYF	TGTGCCACCAGCAGAGGCGGGACAGAATACGAGCAGTACTTC
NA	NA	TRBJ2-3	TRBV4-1	CASSQDRVLDTQYF	TGCGCCAGCAGCCAAGATAGGGTGTTAGATACGCAGTATTTT
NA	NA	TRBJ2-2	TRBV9	CASSVRENTGELFF	TGTGCCAGCAGCGTACGGGAGAACACCGGGGAGCTGTTTTTT
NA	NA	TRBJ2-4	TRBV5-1	CASSLTVAKNIQYF	TGCGCCAGCAGCTTGACAGTAGCCAAAAACATTCAGTACTTC
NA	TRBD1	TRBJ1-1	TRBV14	CASSQVDWTGEAFF	TGTGCCAGCAGCCAAGTTGATTGGACAGGGGAAGCTTTCTTT
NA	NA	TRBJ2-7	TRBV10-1	CASSESISGDEQYF	TGCGCCAGCAGTGAGTCGATATCGGGGGACGAGCAGTACTTC
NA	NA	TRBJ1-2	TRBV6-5	CASSYGVQIDGYTF	TGTGCCAGCAGTTACGGGGTTCAAATAGATGGCTACACCTTC
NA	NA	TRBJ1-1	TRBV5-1	CASSLSDTEAFF	TGCGCCAGCAGCCTATCGGACACTGAAGCTTTCTTT
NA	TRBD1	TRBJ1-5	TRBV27	CASSYYRGSNQPQHF	TGTGCCAGCAGTTATTACAGGGGGAGCAATCAGCCCCAGCATTTT
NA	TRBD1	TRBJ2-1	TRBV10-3	CAILGQGYNEQFF	TGTGCCATCTTAGGACAGGGCTACAATGAGCAGTTCTTC
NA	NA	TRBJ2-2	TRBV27	CASSLPGVSSSNTGELFF	TGTGCCAGCAGTCTTCCTGGGGTTAGTTCCTCGAACACCGGGGAGCTGTTTTTT
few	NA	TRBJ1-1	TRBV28	CASSFGGGWTEAFF	TGTGCCAGCAGTTTCGGCGGGGGATGGACTGAAGCTTTCTTT
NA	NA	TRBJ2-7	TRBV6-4	CASSHSPAGEQYF	TGTGCCAGCTCACATAGCCCCGCGGGGGAGCAGTACTTC